Shown below are 26 T cell receptor beta chains from a single sample sequenced in a study of brain T cells in children with intractable seizures. TCRdb's table, derived via immunoSEQ multiplex PCR, lists solely in-frame clones and lacks some. The repertoire holds approximately 40,000 clones, with around 90% as singletons. Sequenced here: peripheral blood, sampled at surgery. The receptors stem from a girl aged 2 to 10 with tuberous sclerosis and intractable seizures.

This clone has only one observation. The chain carries TRBV7-9 and TRBJ1-2; no clear D. V lost 4 bases, J lost 4 bases, and 7 bases lay in between. CDR3 length: 12 amino acids. The germline CDR1 and CDR2 sequences are SEHNR and FQNEAQ (reference sequence). DNA of the CDR3: TGTGCCAGCAGCTGGAAGGGCTATGGCTACACCTTC. Amino acids: CASSWKGYGYTF.

This chain connects TRBV3-1 (or the pseudogene TRBV3-2) to TRBJ2-5; possibly TRBD2 for D (5 bases). CDR3 length: 18 amino acids. Germline V CDR1 and CDR2: LGHDT, YNNKEL (reference sequence). Trimming took 0 bases from V and 3 from J, leaving 20 bases between them. CDR3 amino acids: CASSQDLPVWNSEETQYF. The DNA for the CDR3 is TGTGCCAGCAGCCAAGATCTCCCCGTATGGAATAGCGAAGAGACCCAGTACTTC.

The gene calls are TRBV11-3 and TRBJ1-2; the D gene is possibly TRBD1 (5 bases). V was pared by 0 bases and J by 4 bases, with 9 bases between. CDR1 is SGHNT and CDR2 is YENEEA in the germline V gene. This CDR3 spans 14 amino acids. Here the CDR3 reads CASSLDAGFYGYTF. CDR3 nucleotide sequence: TGTGCCAGCAGCTTAGACGCAGGGTTCTATGGCTACACCTTC.

The genes are TRBV3-1 (or the pseudogene TRBV3-2) and TRBJ1-2, with 8 positions matching TRBD1. Germline trimming cut 0 bases from V and 7 bases from J; bases unmatched to any gene: 13. The CDR3 totals 17 residues. Per the germline V gene, CDR1 is LGHDT and CDR2 is YNNKEL (reference sequence). CDR3 DNA: TGTGCCAGCAGCCAAGACCCCGGGACAGGTGTTTTCTTTGGCTACACCTTC. It translates to CASSQDPGTGVFFGYTF.

The sample holds one count of this clone. This chain uses TRBV27 with TRBJ1-1; D remains unclear. The CDR3 extends over 14 amino acids. Germline CDR1 MNHEY, CDR2 SMNVEV (reference sequence). The V end was cut by 6 bases, the J end by 2 bases, with 13 bases between. The CDR3 is CASRTNWVNTEAFF. The CDR3 region has the DNA TGTGCCAGCAGAACGAATTGGGTCAACACTGAAGCTTTCTTT.

The rearrangement uses TRBV24-1 and TRBJ2-2; D might be TRBD1 (8 bases). CDR1 and CDR2 from the germline V gene are KGHDR and SFDVKD. CDR3 length: 16 amino acids. V was clipped by 3 bases and J by 6 bases, with 16 bases between them. This CDR3 is CATSDGRQGRAGELFF. The CDR3 region has the DNA TGTGCCACCAGTGATGGGAGACAGGGGAGGGCCGGGGAGCTGTTTTTT.

The chain uses TRBV4-2 and TRBJ2-3; D remains unclear. CDR3 length equals 13 residues. Germline V gene lookup returns CDR1 LGHNA and CDR2 YNFKEQ. Trimming removed 0 bases from V and 6 bases from J, with 7 bases in between. The CDR3 is CASSQESRDTQYF. Written as DNA, the CDR3 is TGTGCCAGCAGCCAAGAGTCGCGGGATACGCAGTATTTT.

The chain uses TRBV2 and TRBJ1-2; weak D call: TRBD1 (5 bases). V was shortened by 5 bases and J by 8 bases, with 18 bases between the two germline ends. The germline V gene encodes CDR1 SNHLY and CDR2 FYNNEI. The CDR3 is 14 residues long. The CDR3 sequence: CASSTPGPDVGYTF. CDR3 coding DNA: TGTGCCAGCAGTACACCGGGGCCCGATGTCGGCTACACCTTC.

The V and J genes are TRBV24-1 and TRBJ2-2; TRBD1 agrees at 8 bases. After removal of 4 bases from V and 1 base from J, the junction contained 4 bases not matched to a gene. CDR3 length: 16 residues. Germline CDR1 is KGHDR and CDR2 is SFDVKD. CDR3 loop: CATSDPGTGNTGELFF. CDR3 nucleotide sequence: TGTGCCACCAGTGACCCCGGGACAGGGAACACCGGGGAGCTGTTTTTT.

The V and J genes are TRBV5-1 and TRBJ2-7; the match to TRBD1 covers 8 bases. Germline assignment: CDR1 SGHRS and CDR2 YFSETQ. V was clipped by 1 base and J by 1 base; unmatched bases: 10. The CDR3 sequence is 17 residues long. The CDR3 region has the DNA TGCGCCAGCAGCTTGAGTGGTGTGGGGACAGGATCCTACGAGCAGTACTTC. This codes for CASSLSGVGTGSYEQYF.

The chain carries TRBV19 and TRBJ1-5, with 9 bases aligning to TRBD1. Trimming removed 6 bases from V and 4 bases from J; junction bases left unmatched: 10. Germline CDR1 is LNHDA and CDR2 is SQIVND (reference sequence). This CDR3 spans 16 amino acids. The CDR3 sequence: CASSPPGTGLNQPQHF. CDR3 in DNA: TGTGCCAGTAGCCCCCCCGGGACAGGGTTGAATCAGCCCCAGCATTTT.

The DNA for the CDR3 is TGTGCCAGCAGCTTGAGGACTAGCTACCAAGAGACCCAGTACTTC. This gives the protein CASSLRTSYQETQYF. This chain connects TRBV5-5 to TRBJ2-5, with 8 nucleotides matching TRBD2. The CDR3 sequence is 15 residues long. CDR1 and CDR2 (germline): SGHKS, YYEKEE (reference sequence). J lost 0 bases, V lost 1 base, and 2 bases had no gene match. Filled out from reference TRBV5-5 and TRBJ2-5, the complete variable domain reads DAGVTQSPTHLIKTRGQQVTLRCSPISGHKSVSWYQQVLGQGPQFIFQYYEKEERGRGNFPDRFSARQFPNYSSELNVNALLLGDSALYLCASSLRTSYQETQYFGPGTRLLVL.

V is TRBV12-3 or TRBV12-4 and J is TRBJ1-1; weak D call: TRBD1 (5 bases). Trimming stripped 0 bases from V and 7 bases from J, with 9 bases between. This CDR3 is 13 amino acids long. This CDR3 reads CASSLAEGLEAFF. The CDR3 nucleotides read TGTGCCAGCAGTTTAGCGGAGGGACTTGAAGCTTTCTTT.

The V call is TRBV5-1, the J call TRBJ1-6; D not resolved. The germline CDR1 and CDR2 sequences are SGHRS and YFSETQ. This CDR3 region has 16 residues. V lost 4 bases, J lost 0 bases, and 11 bases lay in between. CDR3 in amino acids: CASSPLDGSYNSPLHF. The CDR3 DNA sequence: TGCGCCAGCAGCCCCCTGGACGGCTCCTATAATTCACCCCTCCACTTT.

V and J are TRBV25-1 and TRBJ1-1; D is perhaps TRBD1 (6 bases). CDR1 and CDR2 from the germline V gene are MGHDK and SYGVNS. The CDR3 length is 11 residues. V lost 5 bases and J lost 6, with 7 bases in between. DNA for the CDR3: TGTGCCAGCAGTACAGGGCCTGAAGCTTTCTTT. Translating it yields CASSTGPEAFF.

The genes are TRBV7-2 and TRBJ2-7; either TRBD1 or TRBD2 may fit D (6 bases each). The CDR3 runs to 14 residues. V was cut by 1 base and J by 4 bases, with 11 bases left in between. Germline CDR1 reads SGHTA; CDR2 reads FQGNSA. CDR3 sequence (DNA): TGTGCCAGCAGCTTAGTGGGGGGCAAATACGAGCAGTACTTC. Its translation: CASSLVGGKYEQYF.

The chain combines TRBV15 with TRBJ1-2, with D possibly TRBD1 on 6 matching bases. The CDR3 has 16 amino acids. With 2 bases removed from V and 4 bases from J, the gap between germline ends came to 17 bases. The germline V gene has CDR1 LNHNV and CDR2 YYDKDF (reference sequence). As DNA, the CDR3 is TGTGCCACCAGCAGACCGCGCGGGAACAGGGTCTATGGCTACACCTTC. Translation: CATSRPRGNRVYGYTF.

The chain employs TRBV7-2 and TRBJ2-2, with TRBD1 matching 9 bases. CDR1 and CDR2 from the germline V gene are SGHTA and FQGNSA. This CDR3 spans 16 amino acids. J was trimmed by 6 bases and V by 5 bases; bases with no gene match: 10. CDR3 in amino acids: CASSPRGQGFSGELFF. DNA for the CDR3: TGTGCCAGCAGCCCACGGGGACAGGGTTTTTCCGGGGAGCTGTTTTTT.

This sequence joins TRBV5-6 and TRBJ2-3, with D uncertain. V lost 0 bases and J lost 2, with 7 bases in between. This CDR3 has 14 amino acids. The germline CDR1 and CDR2 sequences are SGHDT and YYEEEE. The CDR3 DNA follows: TGTGCCAGCAGCTTGGTGCAGTCCACAGATACGCAGTATTTT. The encoded protein is CASSLVQSTDTQYF. The whole variable domain, remainder taken from reference TRBV5-6 and TRBJ2-3, is DAGVTQSPTHLIKTRGQQVTLRCSPKSGHDTVSWYQQALGQGPQFIFQYYEEEERQRGNFPDRFSGHQFPNYSSELNVNALLLGDSALYLCASSLVQSTDTQYFGPGTRLTVL.

J is TRBJ1-2 and V is TRBV29-1; unclear D gene. This CDR3 contains 12 residues. Trimming pared 4 bases from V and 4 bases from J, leaving 10 bases between. Germline CDR1 is SQVTM and CDR2 is ANQGSEA. CDR3 region: CSVVGQPYGYTF. CDR3 bases: TGCAGCGTTGTCGGGCAGCCCTATGGCTACACCTTC.

CDR3 nucleotide sequence: TGTGCCAGCAGCGTAGGTGCCTATGACAGGGCAGATACGCAGTATTTT. It yields the protein CASSVGAYDRADTQYF. The V gene is TRBV9, the J gene TRBJ2-3; 7 bases fit TRBD1. V was clipped by 0 bases and J by 4 bases; unmatched bases: 8. The CDR3 is 16 residues long. In germline, CDR1 is SGDLS, CDR2 YYNGEE.

The chain joins TRBV12-3 or TRBV12-4 to TRBJ1-1; TRBD1 agrees at 7 bases. This CDR3 contains 13 residues. V lost 3 bases and J lost 7; bases outside the gene matches: 5. The CDR3 DNA is TGTGCCAGCAGTTTGATAGGGGGCAGTGAAGCTTTCTTT. Translating gives CASSLIGGSEAFF.

This sequence joins TRBV27 and TRBJ1-5; unclear D gene. This CDR3 contains 15 residues. V lost 0 bases to trimming and J lost 2 bases, with 8 bases between them. Germline CDR1 and CDR2: MNHEY and SMNVEV (reference sequence). The CDR3 nucleotides are TGTGCCAGCAGTTTATCTGGCGCAGGCAATCAGCCCCAGCATTTT. Translated: CASSLSGAGNQPQHF.

The V and J genes are TRBV5-1 and TRBJ2-7; D is unclear. Germline V gene lookup returns CDR1 SGHRS and CDR2 YFSETQ. The CDR3 has 14 residues. The CDR3 reads CASSLDGSSNEQYV. The CDR3 DNA reads TGCGCCAGCAGCTTGGATGGTTCCTCCAACGAGCAGTACGTC.

This rearrangement joins TRBV7-3 to TRBJ2-5; 8 nucleotides line up with TRBD1. This CDR3 is 13 amino acids long. The V gene end was trimmed by 3 bases and the J gene end by 7 bases; junction bases not matched to a gene: 4. Germline V CDR1 and CDR2: SGHTA, FQGTGA. This CDR3 is CASSFGQGMTQYF. The CDR3 DNA reads TGTGCCAGCAGCTTCGGACAGGGAATGACCCAGTACTTC.

The chain uses TRBV4-1 and TRBJ2-1; 8 bases agree with TRBD2. Germline V gene lookup returns CDR1 MGHRA and CDR2 YSYEKL. CDR3 size: 19 residues. After removal of 0 bases from V and 4 bases from J, the junction contained 14 bases not matched to a gene. Here the CDR3 DNA reads TGCGCCAGCAGCCAAGATATGCAGCGGGGGTCCACAAGGTACAATGAGCAGTTCTTC. Protein product: CASSQDMQRGSTRYNEQFF.